This T cell receptor (beta chain) was documented in a study of shared clonotypes between healthy human individuals (TCRdb year 2020). With regard to the full study: Three men and a couple of women, aged 18 to 49 years, made up the cohort. To increase sequencing depth and limit assay-specific biases, different laboratories used diverse techniques to prepare libraries and sequence TCR repertoires. Between about 0.8 and 9 billion PBMCs per donor were obtained by leukapheresis. To estimate repertoire size and how much clonotypes are shared between individuals, the study performed deep sequencing of blood TCR repertoires from a handful of healthy adults. For each donor, CD4 naive and CD4 memory were each run on three plates, CD8 naive on two plates, and CD8 memory on one plate. The investigation overall reported the following: When a few donors were compared, the shared fraction of clonotypes was around 5.1% for naive CD4, roughly 3.3% for naive CD8, roughly 2.3% for memory CD4, and 0.35% to 0.4% for memory CD8. Based on pairwise subsampling, the degree of clonotype sharing among donors was expected to be affected by sequencing depth. Incomplete sequencing was indicated by rarefaction of sorted-subset datasets, despite the large sequencing depth. Compared with non-shared clonotypes, clonotypes shared by all four sorted-subset donors had higher generation probabilities. Because the study included only a small number of donors, the genetic and exposure-history diversity represented was limited. Only blood was sampled, and tissue TCR repertoires likely differ from those in blood. Larger estimated clonotype richness was generally found for naive subsets than for memory subsets.

Using the deep immunoSEQ assay, multiplex PCR amplified TCR CDR3 regions from genomic DNA. Genomic DNA extracted from each cell subset was distributed evenly over all wells of several immunoSEQ 96-well plates, and each plate served as one replicate. For sorted subsets, each replicate PCR was loaded with 200 ng genomic DNA, equivalent to 25,000 to 30,000 T cell genomes. The purified libraries were quantified using a Qubit 3.0 fluorometer, sized with a Bioanalyzer 2100, and then quantified again using the KAPA Library Quantification kit. Each immunoSEQ 96-well plate was sequenced on its own single-read 150-cycle Illumina NextSeq 550 flow cell. The paper's processing steps were these. Because the immunoSEQ output held only junctional sequences and lacked quality scores, the filtering could not match the filtering applied to full-length reads. To assign V/J genes and CDR3, sequences were annotated using PyIR, a Python wrapper for IgBLAST v1.9, with IMGT germline references. Any read was removed if the V/J assignment was weak (E-value above 1e-6), the CDR3 was missing, or the read contained stop codons, out-of-frame junctions, or ambiguous translated residues. V3J clonotypes were defined by identical inferred V gene, J gene, and CDR3 amino acid sequence. To compute the percentage overlap between repertoires, the number of shared unique clonotypes was divided by the size of the smaller repertoire. RTK rarefaction, the Chao1 estimator, and Recon v2.1 estimates of unobserved clonotypes were used to assess repertoire richness. OLGA was used to compute generation probabilities for all TCRbeta clonotypes that the gDNA method yielded from several donors. Not all clones reach the TCRdb copy of this immuneACCESS table, which keeps in-frame sequences only. Checked studies attribute under half of the gap to unresolved V genes and leave the rest unexplained. V and J calls and clone size are as listed in that table; D and trimming were resolved from the DNA. Recorded for this sample are 2 million to 3 million clones; approximately 93% of them occurred a single time. Approximately 0.37% of the sample comes from the top ten.

On this clone itself: The specificity of this receptor is unknown. The record has no base qualities; no much larger clone is one base away.

Between the V and J ends, shortened by 8 bases and 8 bases respectively, the junction contains 18 bases. From the cysteine up to the phenylalanine, the CDR3 has a length of 13 residues. This entry keeps only the CDR3 DNA: 39 bases, framed from base 1. The germline V gene provides CDR1 SQVTM and CDR2 ANQGSEA. The donors were healthy, HIV-negative adults who had no recently reported acute infections or vaccinations. All donors were Caucasian adults living in Nashville, Tennessee, USA. CD4+ T cells were enriched through magnetic negative selection, after which naive cells were positively selected on CD45RA and the remaining negative fraction served as the memory subset. After blood collection by leukapheresis, PBMCs were isolated using Ficoll-Histopaque density gradient centrifugation and then cryopreserved in the vapor phase of liquid nitrogen. Purity and quantity of every magnetically sorted T cell population were checked by analytical flow cytometry. Genomic DNA was isolated from every sorted fraction and measured by UV absorbance on a Nanodrop 2000c.

The rearranged segments are TRBV29-1 and TRBJ1-4, with an unclear D gene assignment. The receptor was isolated from a man between 18 and 35 years old in good health. Some clones in this sample may be carry-over from other donors' samples. Sequencing was carried out using naive CD4+ T cells from PBMCs. The intended sense of this specimen's cell subset or site label: CD45RA+ positively selected. The CDR3 sequence is CSSRTVYSEKLFF. The DNA sequence follows: TGCAGCTCGAGGACGGTATATTCGGAAAAACTGTTTTTT.